Presented here are 16 T cell receptor beta chains from one specimen sequenced in a study of cytomegalovirus exposure and HLA in healthy donors. 60 Vbeta and 13 Jbeta primers were used in PCR. Assay used: immunoSEQ multiplex PCR; TCRdb lists only in-frame clones, some missing. The sample consists of roughly 150,000 clones, about 76% of them appearing once. The sequenced sample consisted of PBMCs. These TCRs come from a woman under 30 in good health and CMV-seropositive.

J is TRBJ2-5 and V is TRBV12-5; 8 bases agree with TRBD1. Germline CDR1 reads LGHNT; CDR2 reads FRNRAP. The junction had 7 bases not matched to a gene; V was cut back by 6 bases and J by 1 base. CDR3 length equals 15 residues. CDR3 coding DNA: TGTGCTAGTGGATGGGGCCAGGGGGCCCAAGAGACCCAGTACTTC. Residues: CASGWGQGAQETQYF.

The chain joins TRBV7-9 to TRBJ2-7; the D gene is possibly TRBD1 (6 bases). V lost 4 bases to trimming and J lost 0 bases, with 16 bases between them. Looked up from germline, CDR1 is SEHNR and CDR2 is FQNEAQ (reference sequence). The CDR3 sequence is 16 residues long. CDR3 in DNA: TGTGCCAGCAGCTCCCGAGGACAGACAAACTCCTACGAGCAGTACTTC. This codes for CASSSRGQTNSYEQYF.

The V and J genes are TRBV9 and TRBJ2-7; D gene ambiguous. This CDR3 is 14 amino acids long. Germline values: CDR1 SGDLS, CDR2 YYNGEE. The germline V and J ends were trimmed by 4 bases and 3 bases, with 14 bases remaining between them. The CDR3 DNA is TGTGCCAGCAGCCCGGAGCCTTCTCTCTACGAGCAGTACTTC. It yields the protein CASSPEPSLYEQYF.

This sequence joins TRBV27 and TRBJ1-5; 10 bases align to TRBD1. This CDR3 has 15 residues. Germline values: CDR1 MNHEY, CDR2 SMNVEV (reference sequence). With V trimmed by 7 bases and J by 3 bases, 6 bases remained unmatched. The CDR3, as DNA: TGTGCCAGCACCGGGACAGGGGAGTTCAATCAGCCCCAGCATTTT. It codes for CASTGTGEFNQPQHF.

Comment on this clone: The junction departs from germline at one end; a sequencing error may be responsible. CDR3 sequence reads: CSSSTTGAYYGYTF. The CDR3 nucleotides read TGTTCCAGCAGCACGACAGGTGCCTACTATGGCTACACCTTC. The genes are TRBV7-9 and TRBJ1-2, with a possible D match to TRBD1 (6 bases). The CDR3 has 14 amino acids. The V gene's germline CDR1 is SEHNR and CDR2 FQNEAQ (reference sequence). Using reference TRBV7-9 and TRBJ1-2 for the parts outside the CDR3, the full variable domain is DTGVSQNPRHKITKRGQNVTFRCDPISEHNRLYWYRQTLGQGPEFLTYFQNEAQLEKSRLLSDRFSAERPKGSFSTLEIQRTEQGDSAMYLCSSSTTGAYYGYTFGSGTRLTVV.

This chain links TRBV19 with TRBJ2-7; 8 nucleotides align to TRBD2. The CDR3 extends over 14 amino acids. The J segment lost 1 base and the V segment lost 3 bases, leaving 2 bases of the junction unmatched. Germline V gene lookup returns CDR1 LNHDA and CDR2 SQIVND (reference sequence). The CDR3 DNA follows: TGTGCCAGTAGTATCGGGGGGGTTTCCTACGAGCAGTACTTC. It translates to CASSIGGVSYEQYF.

This clone was observed a few times. The chain links TRBV19 to TRBJ2-1; 8 bases align to TRBD2. With 7 bases clipped from V and 4 bases from J, the junction kept 6 bases outside the gene matches. Germline V lookup: CDR1 LNHDA, CDR2 SQIVND (reference sequence). The CDR3 consists of 14 residues. CDR3 amino acids: CASKEAGEYNEQFF. The DNA of the CDR3 is TGTGCCAGTAAAGAAGCGGGAGAATACAATGAGCAGTTCTTC.

The rearrangement links TRBV2 to TRBJ1-5, with 7 bases that match TRBD1. Losses at the gene ends were 5 bases for V and 5 bases for J; bases not matched to a gene: 3. This CDR3 comprises 13 residues. Germline CDR1 and CDR2: SNHLY and FYNNEI. The CDR3 sequence: CASSLQGDQPQHF. The CDR3 DNA reads TGTGCCAGCAGTCTCCAGGGGGATCAGCCCCAGCATTTT.

This clone came up a few times. The chain uses TRBV18 and TRBJ1-4, with D perhaps matching TRBD1 (6 bases). V shed 3 bases and J shed 8 bases, with 16 bases lying between them. Germline values: CDR1 KGHSH, CDR2 LQKENI. The CDR3 runs 15 residues. The chain's CDR3 is CASSPDGRGGEKLFF. The CDR3, as DNA: TGTGCCAGCTCACCGGATGGACGGGGGGGCGAAAAACTGTTTTTT.

The chain employs TRBV25-1 and TRBJ2-6, with D perhaps matching TRBD2 (5 bases). The CDR3 covers 15 residues. V lost 3 bases to trimming and J lost 3 bases, with 9 bases between them. Germline CDR1 and CDR2: MGHDK and SYGVNS. CDR3 sequence (DNA): TGTGCCAGCAGTGATTTGGGGAGTGGGGCCAACGTCCTGACTTTC. Encoded protein: CASSDLGSGANVLTF.

The J gene is TRBJ1-2, the V gene TRBV12-5; D gene ambiguous. Germline CDR1 is LGHNT and CDR2 is FRNRAP. The CDR3 runs to 15 residues. Trimming stripped 3 bases from V and 1 base from J, with 12 bases between. CDR3 in DNA: TGTGCTAGTGGTTTTCCGGGAGGAAGTAACTATGGCTACACCTTC. This encodes CASGFPGGSNYGYTF.

The rearrangement joins TRBV4-3 to TRBJ1-2; D gene unclear. The CDR3 consists of 14 residues. V was cut by 4 bases and J by 0 bases, with 9 bases left in between. Germline V gene lookup returns CDR1 LGHNA and CDR2 YSLEER. CDR3 bases: TGCGCCAGCAGCCCGGAGACGGCTAACTATGGCTACACCTTC. Its translation is CASSPETANYGYTF.

This clone was recorded a few times. The chain links TRBV14 to TRBJ2-3; 15 bases are a match to TRBD2. The CDR3 is 24 amino acids. Germline CDR1 is SGHDN and CDR2 is FVKESK. V dropped 5 bases and J dropped 0; count of bases not matched to a gene: 24. The CDR3 bases are TGTGCCAGCAGCGGATCCCCCGGACTGGACACTGGACTAGCGGGGGGGTTTAGCACAGATACGCAGTATTTT. It codes for CASSGSPGLDTGLAGGFSTDTQYF.

This rearrangement joins TRBV29-1 to TRBJ2-5, with D hard to call. CDR1 is SQVTM and CDR2 is ANQGSEA in the germline V gene. The V gene lost 3 bases and the J gene lost 1 base, with 9 bases spanning the gap. This CDR3 comprises 13 residues. The CDR3 spells CSVDAYFQETQYF. The CDR3 nucleotides read TGCAGCGTTGATGCGTACTTCCAAGAGACCCAGTACTTC.

CDR3 bases: TGTGCCAGCAGCCCGAGGCGGGACAGGGCTTACGAGCAGTACTTC. Residues: CASSPRRDRAYEQYF. The rearrangement uses TRBV5-4 and TRBJ2-5, with 9 bases fitting TRBD1. The DNA end is a closer match to TRBJ2-7, so the J assignment may be wrong. The CDR3 contains 15 residues. Germline values: CDR1 SGHNT, CDR2 YYREEE (reference sequence).

The V call is TRBV4-2, the J call TRBJ2-7; the match to TRBD2 covers 8 bases. Trimming removed 4 bases from V and 2 bases from J; junction bases left unmatched: 7. This CDR3 is built from 15 residues. Germline assignment: CDR1 LGHNA and CDR2 YNFKEQ. CDR3 nucleotides: TGTGCCAGCAGCCTTGATACGGGGGGGGCCTACGAGCAGTACTTC. Translating it yields CASSLDTGGAYEQYF.